This T cell receptor beta chain was sequenced in a study of cytomegalovirus exposure and HLA in healthy donors. Notes on the study in general: Most TCR beta V segments were productive about 90% or about 30% of the time in an earlier analysis.

On this clone: Its antigen is not known.

In the PCR, 60 Vbeta and 13 Jbeta primers were used. TCRdb's copy holds only in-frame clones and misses some; the assay was immunoSEQ multiplex PCR. This sample has around 200,000 clones, with about four fifths found just once. This CDR3 contains 15 residues. Germline CDR1 reads SGHAT; CDR2 reads FQNNGV. The V and J ends lost 4 bases and 4 bases, in that order; junction bases with no gene match: 6. This clonotype was sampled from a woman aged 45-59 years in good health and CMV-seropositive. Sequenced sample: PBMCs. The gene calls are TRBV11-2 and TRBJ2-2; TRBD2 agrees at 7 bases. The CDR3 region is CASSSGTKATGELFF. CDR3 nucleotides: TGTGCCAGCAGCTCCGGGACTAAGGCCACCGGGGAGCTGTTTTTT.